One and the same sample provided the 25 T cell receptor beta chains below, sequenced in a study of OX40 agonist ivuxolimab in advanced cancers. Repertoires were generated with immunoSEQ multiplex PCR, while TCRdb's copy carries only in-frame clones and drops some. The table includes under 40,000 clones, about 76% detected once. Sequencing was performed on CD4+ or CD8+ T cells sorted from blood, taken in a trial of the OX40 agonist ivuxolimab. These receptors were obtained from an adult with an advanced solid tumor such as melanoma, head and neck, liver or kidney cancer.

The J gene is TRBJ2-3, the V gene TRBV12-5; D perhaps matches TRBD1 (6 bases). The CDR3 consists of 14 residues. Trimming stripped 1 base from V and 1 base from J, with 6 bases between. In germline, CDR1 is LGHNT, CDR2 FRNRAP. The CDR3 DNA is TGTGCTAGTGGTTTGGGACAGGGCACAGATACGCAGTATTTT. Its translation is CASGLGQGTDTQYF. Complete variable domain (other parts from reference TRBV12-5 and TRBJ2-3): DARVTQTPRHKVTEMGQEVTMRCQPILGHNTVFWYRQTMMQGLELLAYFRNRAPLDDSGMPKDRFSAEMPDATLATLKIQPSEPRDSAVYFCASGLGQGTDTQYFGPGTRLTVL.

This clone showed up just a few times. The gene calls are TRBV6-1 and TRBJ2-4, with D possibly being TRBD2 (5 bases). V shed 7 bases and J shed 6 bases, with 7 bases lying between them. The CDR3 is 11 amino acids. Germline V gives CDR1 MNHNS, CDR2 SASEGT. The CDR3 sequence is CASKDLNIQYF. The CDR3 nucleotides read TGTGCCAGCAAGGACTTAAACATTCAGTACTTC.

The J gene is TRBJ1-4, the V gene TRBV10-3, with 9 bases lining up with TRBD1. Germline trimming cut 5 bases from V and 8 bases from J; bases unmatched to any gene: 6. The CDR3 covers 14 residues. Germline lookup yields CDR1 ENHRY and CDR2 SYGVKD. This chain's CDR3 is CAISPGQGGEKLFF. DNA for the CDR3: TGTGCCATCAGTCCGGGACAGGGAGGGGAAAAACTGTTTTTT.

The genes are TRBV6-1 and TRBJ1-5; D is unresolved. Germline V gene sequence: CDR1 MNHNS, CDR2 SASEGT. Trimming shortened V by 4 bases and J by 0 bases, and 10 bases separated the two germline ends. This CDR3 has 15 residues. CDR3 DNA: TGTGCCAGCAGTGTGAACAACTATAGCAATCAGCCCCAGCATTTT. Its translation: CASSVNNYSNQPQHF.

In its sample, this clone is medium-sized (0.01 to 0.1%). The chain has TRBV19 and TRBJ2-1; TRBD2 matches at 14 bases. The V segment lost 9 bases and the J segment 9 bases; nucleotides outside the gene matches: 10. The CDR3 sequence is 15 residues long. In germline, CDR1 is LNHDA, CDR2 SQIVND (reference sequence). This CDR3 reads CASMDWTSGGSEQFF. CDR3 coding DNA: TGTGCCAGCATGGACTGGACTAGCGGGGGGAGTGAGCAGTTCTTC.

The chain carries TRBV6-5 and TRBJ2-3; D is uncertain. The CDR3 covers 12 residues. Trimming shortened V by 6 bases and J by 2 bases, and 6 bases separated the two germline ends. CDR1 is MNHEY and CDR2 is SVGAGI in the germline V gene. CDR3: CASRRDTDTQYF. The CDR3 bases are TGTGCCAGCAGACGCGACACAGATACGCAGTATTTT.

This chain joins TRBV18 and TRBJ1-5; 10 bases fit TRBD1. Per germline, CDR1 KGHSH and CDR2 LQKENI. This CDR3 has 16 residues. V lost 2 bases to trimming and J lost 4 bases; unmatched junction nucleotides: 5. The CDR3 DNA sequence: TGTGCCAGCTCACCAGGACAGGGGGGTGCAAATCAGCCCCAGCATTTT. This codes for CASSPGQGGANQPQHF.

This clone was found once. This sequence joins TRBV21-1 and TRBJ1-1; the table gives TRBD1 as D, unverified against the DNA. TRBV21-1 is a pseudogene segment. The CDR3 totals 15 residues. CDR3 in amino acids: CASSKMRQSNTEAFF. As DNA, the CDR3 is TGTGCCAGCAGCAAGATGAGACAGTCCAACACTGAAGCTTTCTTT.

The rearrangement uses TRBV11-2 and TRBJ2-2; no reliable D call. Looked up from germline, CDR1 is SGHAT and CDR2 is FQNNGV. The V and J ends lost 5 bases and 0 bases respectively, with 10 bases between them. The length of the CDR3 is 15 residues. The DNA for the CDR3 is TGTGCCAGCAGCCTTATGAGAGCGAACACCGGGGAGCTGTTTTTT. This sequence encodes CASSLMRANTGELFF.

The chain couples TRBV6-5 to TRBJ2-7, with D perhaps TRBD1 or TRBD2 (5 bases each). Germline loops: CDR1 MNHEY, CDR2 SVGAGI. With 5 bases removed from V and 3 bases from J, the gap between germline ends came to 17 bases. The CDR3 is made up of 15 amino acids. The CDR3: CASSNRALRGYEQYF. CDR3 nucleotides: TGTGCCAGCAGTAACCGGGCCCTGAGGGGCTACGAGCAGTACTTC.

This clone was found a few times. The chain employs TRBV5-3 and TRBJ1-2; D remains unclear. TRBV5-3 has ORF status, its function being uncertain. This CDR3 contains 14 residues. Trimming stripped 4 bases from V and 5 bases from J, with 15 bases between. The CDR3 loop reads CARSRLKVRYGYTF. CDR3 DNA: TGTGCCAGAAGCCGCTTAAAGGTGAGGTATGGCTACACCTTC.

CDR3 coding DNA: TGTGCCAGCAGTTTGCCGGGGAGAATTGGGAACAATGAGCAGTTCTTC. Its translation is CASSLPGRIGNNEQFF. The gene calls are TRBV27 and TRBJ2-1; perhaps TRBD2 as D (5 bases). V was shortened by 3 bases and J by 5 bases, with 17 bases between the two germline ends. Per germline, CDR1 MNHEY and CDR2 SMNVEV (reference sequence). The CDR3 is made up of 16 amino acids.

The chain uses TRBV30 and TRBJ1-5; D is possibly TRBD1 (6 bases). Trimming shortened V by 0 bases and J by 7 bases, and 19 bases separated the two germline ends. CDR3 size: 16 residues. Germline CDR1 GTSNPN, CDR2 SVGIG (reference sequence). CDR3 DNA sequence: TGTGCCTGGAGTGTACCGGGGAGGGGGATTGGGCAGCCCCAGCATTTT. It specifies CAWSVPGRGIGQPQHF.

This chain uses TRBV5-6 with TRBJ1-2; D gene uncertain. The ends were cut back, 1 base at V and 5 bases at J, with 6 bases in the middle. CDR1 SGHDT and CDR2 YYEEEE come from the germline V gene. The CDR3 is made up of 12 amino acids. The CDR3 DNA is TGTGCCAGCAGCTTGTCAAATTATGGCTACACCTTC. It is translated as CASSLSNYGYTF.

This clone was found a few times. The V gene is TRBV9, the J gene TRBJ2-7, with 7 positions matching TRBD1. The CDR3 loop spans 14 amino acids. Trimming removed 2 bases from V and 2 bases from J; junction bases left unmatched: 4. Germline CDR1 is SGDLS and CDR2 is YYNGEE. The CDR3 protein is CASSVQGVPYEQYF. CDR3 DNA sequence: TGTGCCAGCAGCGTTCAGGGGGTGCCCTACGAGCAGTACTTC. The full variable domain, in which reference TRBV9 and TRBJ2-7 provide the parts outside the CDR3, is DSGVTQTPKHLITATGQRVTLRCSPRSGDLSVYWYQQSLDQGLQFLIQYYNGEERAKGNILERFSAQQFPDLHSELNLSSLELGDSALYFCASSVQGVPYEQYFGPGTRLTVT.

This clone was seen only once. The V call is TRBV19, the J call TRBJ1-5; D gene ambiguous. The CDR3 is 14 residues long. Germline lookup yields CDR1 LNHDA and CDR2 SQIVND (reference sequence). Trimming left V 4 bases short and J 1 base short, with 8 bases between. The DNA of the CDR3 is TGTGCCAGTAGTACAGACGGCAGCAATCAGCCCCAGCATTTT. Encoded protein: CASSTDGSNQPQHF.

CDR3 in amino acids: CASRRQGDTEAFF. The CDR3, as DNA: TGCGCCAGCCGGAGACAGGGGGACACTGAAGCTTTCTTT. V and J are TRBV5-1 and TRBJ1-1; TRBD1 agrees at 9 bases. Germline trimming cut 7 bases from V and 3 bases from J; bases unmatched to any gene: 4. Germline V lookup: CDR1 SGHRS, CDR2 YFSETQ. This CDR3 contains 13 residues.

The chain links TRBV6-5 to TRBJ2-5; D might be TRBD1 (6 bases). The germline V gene encodes CDR1 MNHEY and CDR2 SVGAGI. The CDR3 is 13 amino acids. Trimming pared 5 bases from V and 6 bases from J, leaving 13 bases between. CDR3 DNA: TGTGCCAGCAGTGAGACAGGTTTACAGACCCAGTACTTC. Translation gives CASSETGLQTQYF.

The chain employs TRBV5-1 and TRBJ2-2; possible D gene TRBD2, 6 bases. Looked up from germline, CDR1 is SGHRS and CDR2 is YFSETQ. V was shortened by 0 bases and J by 4 bases, with 13 bases between the two germline ends. The CDR3 length is 16 residues. The CDR3 coding sequence is TGCGCCAGCAGCTTGGAGTCCTGGCGGGGCACCGGGGAGCTGTTTTTT. This encodes CASSLESWRGTGELFF.

The chain combines TRBV2 with TRBJ2-7; TRBD1 might be the D (6 bases). The CDR3 consists of 14 residues. Germline-derived CDR1 and CDR2 are SNHLY and FYNNEI. V was cut by 6 bases and J by 5 bases, with 17 bases left in between. CDR3 protein: CASSRRTADDEQYF. The CDR3 DNA follows: TGTGCCAGCAGCCGCAGGACAGCAGACGACGAGCAGTACTTC.

The chain couples TRBV25-1 to TRBJ1-4; 7 bases align to TRBD1. The CDR3 is made up of 15 amino acids. J was trimmed by 7 bases and V by 3 bases; bases with no gene match: 8. The germline V gene encodes CDR1 MGHDK and CDR2 SYGVNS. The CDR3 DNA sequence: TGTGCCAGCAGTGATGTATTACAGGGGAGTGAAAAACTGTTTTTT. Protein product: CASSDVLQGSEKLFF. Variable domain in full (rest from reference TRBV25-1 and TRBJ1-4): EADIYQTPRYLVIGTGKKITLECSQTMGHDKMYWYQQDPGMELHLIHYSYGVNSTEKGDLSSESTVSRIRTEHFPLTLESARPSHTSQYLCASSDVLQGSEKLFFGSGTQLSVL.

This chain joins TRBV14 and TRBJ2-5; D is ambiguous. The CDR3 covers 14 residues. Germline V lookup: CDR1 SGHDN, CDR2 FVKESK. Trimming cost V 4 bases and J 6 bases, with 15 bases left between them. The CDR3 sequence is CASSPSTGLQTQYF. Here the CDR3 DNA reads TGTGCCAGCAGCCCCAGCACGGGCCTCCAGACCCAGTACTTC.

The V and J genes are TRBV9 and TRBJ1-4, with 11 bases lining up with TRBD1. This CDR3 is built from 16 residues. The junction had 5 bases not matched to a gene; V was cut back by 0 bases and J by 7 bases. CDR1 is SGDLS, CDR2 YYNGEE, per germline. The CDR3 sequence: CASSVGTGGSSEKLFF. The CDR3 DNA is TGTGCCAGCAGCGTAGGGACAGGGGGCTCAAGTGAAAAACTGTTTTTT. The full variable domain, in which reference TRBV9 and TRBJ1-4 provide the parts outside the CDR3, is DSGVTQTPKHLITATGQRVTLRCSPRSGDLSVYWYQQSLDQGLQFLIQYYNGEERAKGNILERFSAQQFPDLHSELNLSSLELGDSALYFCASSVGTGGSSEKLFFGSGTQLSVL.

This chain connects TRBV10-3 to TRBJ2-3; no definite D call. V was shortened by 7 bases and J by 6 bases, with 14 bases between the two germline ends. This CDR3 spans 13 amino acids. Germline V gene data show CDR1 as ENHRY and CDR2 as SYGVKD. The CDR3 coding sequence is TGTGCCATCAAGGGTAGTCTTGCGGATACGCAGTATTTT. Translating gives CAIKGSLADTQYF.

This clone was found once. The chain carries TRBV28 and TRBJ1-1; D is unclear. V was shortened by 6 bases and J by 1 base, with 9 bases between the two germline ends. The length of the CDR3 is 13 residues. Germline lookup yields CDR1 MDHEN and CDR2 SYDVKM. In nucleotides, the CDR3 is TGTGCCAGCAGCCGGAGGAGGAACACTGAAGCTTTCTTT. This codes for CASSRRRNTEAFF.